The 5 T cell receptor beta chains presented below share a single source sample, sequenced in a study of regulatory T cells in long-lasting Graves disease (dated by TCRdb to about 2021). The library was generated by multiplex PCR. The instrument was an Illumina HiSeq 4000. To build TCR beta libraries, CDR3 regions were amplified by Arm-PCR using iRepertoire HTBI primers. The public sequencing data were trimmed at Q25 with fastp and processed into clonotypes with MiXCR by TCRdb, which kept only in-frame beta chains. All rows with the same CDR3 protein become a single entry with the most common DNA and genes. The sample has hundreds of thousands of distinct CDR3 sequences on record, roughly 15% of them singletons. The ten largest account for around 19% of the sample. The label giving this sample's time point can be read as: newly diagnosed GD, antithyroid drugs for less than 3 months. For both TCR sequencing and RNA sequencing, RNA was extracted from PBMCs using TRIzol.

These data were also reused for a study on T cells in Graves' hyperthyroidism and ophthalmopathy.

Sequences were derived from peripheral blood mononuclear cells (PBMCs), sampled at new diagnosis, from a patient treated with antithyroid drugs. The source of these receptors is a young woman with Graves disease. Donor details come from another sample of the same person, matched by shared clones.

This sequence joins TRBV3-1 and TRBJ1-2; D gene uncertain. Germline CDR1 is LGHDT and CDR2 is YNNKEL (reference sequence). The CDR3 length is 16 residues. V lost 0 bases and J 4 bases, leaving 15 bases between the germline ends. CDR3 coding DNA: TGTGCCAGCAGCCAAGATAGGTGGACGGCAGGCTATGGCTACACCTTC. The encoded protein is CASSQDRWTAGYGYTF.

This clonotype was counted between two and nine times. This sequence may be a read error, since a much larger clone differs from it by one base. J is TRBJ1-1 and V is TRBV6-9; D gene ambiguous. Germline CDR1 reads MNHGY; CDR2 reads SVAAGI. CDR3 length equals 14 residues. The CDR3 sequence is CAGSYRRRSTEAFF. The CDR3 coding sequence is TGTGCCGGCAGTTACCGAAGACGGAGCACTGAAGCTTTCTTT.

This clonotype was detected many times. The chain carries TRBV6-1 and TRBJ1-5; TRBD1 might be the D (6 bases). V was trimmed by 6 bases and J by 0 bases, leaving 15 bases between them. The V gene's germline CDR1 is MNHNS and CDR2 SASEGT. CDR3 length equals 16 residues. In DNA, the CDR3 is TGTGCCAGCAGCCGTGGCAGGGGTTATAGCAATCAGCCCCAGCATTTT. Residues: CASSRGRGYSNQPQHF.

This clonotype was recorded at least ten times. V gene TRBV12-5 combines with J gene TRBJ2-3; D not certain. CDR3 size: 15 residues. Per germline, CDR1 LGHNT and CDR2 FRNRAP. V shed 1 base and J shed 0 bases, with 8 bases lying between them. The CDR3 sequence is CASGLGSTSTDTQYF. The CDR3 region has the DNA TGTGCTAGTGGTTTGGGGAGCACTAGCACAGATACGCAGTATTTT.

This clonotype was counted between two and nine times. The V call is TRBV28, the J call TRBJ2-3; unclear D gene. Germline V lookup: CDR1 MDHEN, CDR2 SYDVKM. The CDR3 is 13 residues long. V dropped 6 bases and J dropped 5 bases, with 12 bases sitting between them. DNA of the CDR3: TGTGCCAGCAGACTCCCCCTCGGAGATACGCAGTATTTT. Its translation is CASRLPLGDTQYF.